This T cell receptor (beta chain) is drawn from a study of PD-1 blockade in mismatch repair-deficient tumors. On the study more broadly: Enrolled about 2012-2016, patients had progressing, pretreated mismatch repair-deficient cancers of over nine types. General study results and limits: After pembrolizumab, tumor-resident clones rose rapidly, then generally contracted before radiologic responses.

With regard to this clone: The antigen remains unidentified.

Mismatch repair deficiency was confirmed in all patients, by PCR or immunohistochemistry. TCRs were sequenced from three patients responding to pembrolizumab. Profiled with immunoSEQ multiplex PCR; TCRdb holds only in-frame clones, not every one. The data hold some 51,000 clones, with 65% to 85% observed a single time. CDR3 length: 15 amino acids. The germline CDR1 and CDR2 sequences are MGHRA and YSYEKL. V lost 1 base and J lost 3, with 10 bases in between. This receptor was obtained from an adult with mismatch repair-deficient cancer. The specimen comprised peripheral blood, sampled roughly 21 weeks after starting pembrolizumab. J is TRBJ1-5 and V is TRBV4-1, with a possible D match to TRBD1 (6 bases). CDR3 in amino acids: CASSQGDMINQPQHF. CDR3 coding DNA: TGCGCCAGCAGCCAAGGGGACATGATCAATCAGCCCCAGCATTTT.